Listed below are T cell receptor beta chains from one sample, sequenced in a study of blood T cells in healthy people across ages. TCRdb fed the 5' RACE reads into MiXCR, producing one record per CDR3 protein. The table includes around 800,000 distinct CDR3 sequences, around two thirds detected once. Sequencing was carried out using blood. These receptors were obtained from a man aged 30-40 years in good health. CDR3s include the opening cysteine and the closing phenylalanine or tryptophan. A D gene is named only where the DNA matches it firmly. A row's size may be missing; if present it is once, few, many or a size class.

>TRBD2|TRBJ2-1|TRBV9|-
TGTGCCAGCACCCCAAGCGGGGGGCCTTCCTACAATGAGCAGTTCTTC
CASTPSGGPSYNEQFF
>TRBD1|TRBJ1-4|TRBV20-1|many
TGCAGTGCTAGCCCCGACAGGGGCCTTAATGAAAAACTGTTTTTT
CSASPDRGLNEKLFF
>TRBD2|TRBJ2-1|TRBV6-2/TRBV6-3|-
TGTGCCAGCAGTTACTGGACGGGGGGGTGGTCTGAGCAGTTCTTC
CASSYWTGGWSEQFF
>-|TRBJ2-5|TRBV4-2|many
TGTGCCAGCAGCCAAGACCTGCGGGGAGAGACCCAGTACTTC
CASSQDLRGETQYF
>-|TRBJ1-4|TRBV20-1|-
TGCAGTGCTAGAGCGACAGCAACTAATGAAAAACTGTTTTTT
CSARATATNEKLFF
>-|TRBJ2-4|TRBV4-2|-
TGTGCCAGCAGCCTCGAACGACAGGAACTAGCCAAAAACATTCAGTACTTC
CASSLERQELAKNIQYF
>-|TRBJ2-7|TRBV29-1|-
TGCAGCGTTGAGGCGGTCTACAATGAGCAGTACTTC
CSVEAVYNEQYF
>TRBD2|TRBJ2-1|TRBV20-1|-
TGCAGTGCCCCCGGACTAGCGGGGGCCATCTACAATGAGCAGTTCTTC
CSAPGLAGAIYNEQFF
>TRBD1|TRBJ1-2|TRBV2|-
TGTGCCAGCAGTCAACGGGACAGGGTTAACTATGGCTACACCTTC
CASSQRDRVNYGYTF
>-|TRBJ1-2|TRBV2|-
TGTGCCAGCACTCTACGCCGGGATAGACGCTATGGCTACACCTTC
CASTLRRDRRYGYTF
>-|TRBJ2-7|TRBV2|few
TGTGCCAGCAACAGACAGGGAGGGTACGAGCAGTACTTC
CASNRQGGYEQYF
>-|TRBJ2-3|TRBV4-3|once
TGCGCCAGCAGCCAGGAACGATCTAGCACAGATACGCAGTATTTT
CASSQERSSTDTQYF
>TRBD1|TRBJ1-6|TRBV7-9|many
TGTGCCAGCAAGCTTAGTCAGGGGGATTCACCCCTCCACTTT
CASKLSQGDSPLHF
>TRBD2|TRBJ2-7|TRBV15|few
TGTGCCACCAGCAGAGATTGGGGCGGGGGGCGCGGTTACGAGCAGTACTTC
CATSRDWGGGRGYEQYF
>TRBD2|TRBJ2-5|TRBV5-1|-
TGCGCCAGCAGCTTGGCTAGCGGGGCCACACAAGAGACCCAGTACTTC
CASSLASGATQETQYF
>TRBD1|TRBJ2-4|TRBV6-2/TRBV6-3|-
TGTGCCAGCAGTATTACAGGGGGCTCGGACATTCAGTACTTC
CASSITGGSDIQYF
>TRBD1|TRBJ2-5|TRBV12-3/TRBV12-4|-
TGTGCCAGCAGTCCCGGACAGGGGGGGCAGTACTTC
CASSPGQGGQYF
>-|TRBJ2-3|TRBV7-2|-
TGTGCCAGCAGCTTAGGCCCGGGGGATACGCAGTATTTT
CASSLGPGDTQYF
>-|TRBJ2-1|TRBV12-3/TRBV12-4|few
TGTGCCAGCAGAACCGCTGGACAGAAGAGGGAGTTCTTC
CASRTAGQKREFF
>-|TRBJ1-2|TRBV7-9|-
TGTGCCAGCGATAACGGAGCATCTGGTTTCGTTGGCTACACCTTC
CASDNGASGFVGYTF
>-|TRBJ1-2|TRBV9|few
TGTGCCAGCAGCCCTCAAGGGGCGCTGCAGGGCTATGGCTACACCTTC
CASSPQGALQGYGYTF
>-|TRBJ2-5|TRBV7-2|few
TGTGCCAGCAGACCGTACCAAGAGACCCAGTACTTC
CASRPYQETQYF
>-|TRBJ2-5|TRBV28|-
TGTGCCAGCGGCCACAACGGAGAGACCCAGTACTTC
CASGHNGETQYF
>TRBD2|TRBJ2-1|TRBV24-1|-
TGTGCCACCAGTGACTCAAAAGCGGGAAAGGGCAATGAGCAGTTCTTC
CATSDSKAGKGNEQFF
>TRBD1|TRBJ1-6|TRBV20-1|few
TGCAGTGCTAGAAAGTCCGGGACAGGGGTTTCACCCCTCCACTTT
CSARKSGTGVSPLHF
>-|TRBJ2-3|TRBV6-4|-
TGTGCCAGCAGTGCAGAAGGGGGCACAGATACGCAGTATTTT
CASSAEGGTDTQYF
>-|TRBJ2-4|TRBV5-5|-
TGTGCCAGCAGCTTCGGCAGGGCGGAGGAGCAGTACTTC
CASSFGRAEEQYF
>-|TRBJ2-5|TRBV5-1|few
TGCGCCAGCAGCTTGGCCCGCAGACAAGAGACCCAGTACTTC
CASSLARRQETQYF
>-|TRBJ1-2|TRBV10-3|-
TGTGCCATCAGTGAGGTACAGTCCTTCACCTTC
CAISEVQSFTF
>TRBD1|TRBJ2-3|TRBV6-5|-
TGTGCCAGTGAGGGGGCTTCAGATACGCAGTATTTT
CASEGASDTQYF
>-|TRBJ2-7|TRBV10-3|once
TGTGCCATCGCCCGGGCAGGGGGGAATGACGAGCAGTACTTC
CAIARAGGNDEQYF
>-|TRBJ2-7|TRBV12-3/TRBV12-4|-
TGTGCCAGCAAACGGTCCGGCGAGCAGTACTTC
CASKRSGEQYF
>-|TRBJ2-1|TRBV5-1|-
TGCGCCAGCAGCGTGGGGCAGAGTGTAAATGAGCAGTTCTTC
CASSVGQSVNEQFF
>TRBD1|TRBJ1-5|TRBV6-1|-
TGTGCCAGCAGTGAGACGGGGCAGGGGGCGTGGGGCAATCAGCCCCAGCATTTT
CASSETGQGAWGNQPQHF
>TRBD2|TRBJ2-5|TRBV24-1|once
TGTGCCACCAGTGACGAAGGACTAGCGGCTGAACAAGAGACCCAGTACTTC
CATSDEGLAAEQETQYF
>-|TRBJ2-7|TRBV11-1|-
TGTGCCAGCAGCTTACTAGAGGACTCCTACGAGCAGTACTTC
CASSLLEDSYEQYF
>-|TRBJ2-1|TRBV12-3/TRBV12-4|-
TGTGCCAGCAGTTCCCCGAGTAGTGAAACAATGGATGAGCAGTTCTTC
CASSSPSSETMDEQFF
>TRBD1|TRBJ2-5|TRBV3-1|-
TGTGCCAGCAGCCTTCCGACAGGGAGGACCCAGTACTTC
CASSLPTGRTQYF
>TRBD2|TRBJ2-7|TRBV20-1|-
TGCAGTGCTAGAGGCGGGACTAGCGGGGGTGCTAGCTCCTACGAGCAGTACTTC
CSARGGTSGGASSYEQYF
>-|TRBJ2-5|TRBV7-2|-
TGTGCCAGCAGCTCTTCCCGACTGCGCGAAGAGACCCAGTACTTC
CASSSSRLREETQYF
>-|TRBJ1-1|TRBV25-1|-
TGTGCCAGCATCACAGGATCTGAAGCTTTCTTT
CASITGSEAFF
>-|TRBJ1-5|TRBV4-3|few
TGCGCCAGCAGCCAAGGAGCTTATAGCAATCAGCCCCAGCATTTT
CASSQGAYSNQPQHF